This is a list of T cell receptor beta chains from one sample in a study of patients and donors after allogeneic stem cell transplantation. TCRdb reprocessed the RT-PCR reads via MiXCR and lists one record per CDR3 protein. The sample has 190,000 or so distinct CDR3 sequences; less than 50% are singletons. Sequencing used blood, either unsorted or a sorted T cell fraction (not recorded which). The receptors here all came from a human donor who was either an allogeneic HSCT recipient or a stem cell or donor lymphocyte infusion donor (not recorded which). It is not recorded whose cells these are; they may come from a transplant donor. Both conserved end residues are part of each CDR3. Fields, in order: clone size, V gene, CDR3 length, J gene, D gene, CDR3 protein, CDR3 DNA. A D gene is named only where the DNA matches it firmly. Clone size is shown for a subset of rows, as once, few, many or a class of expanded clone.

-	TRBV11-2	15	TRBJ1-1	-	CASSIVQGKNTEAFF	TGTGCCAGCAGCATAGTCCAGGGGAAGAACACTGAAGCTTTCTTT
few	TRBV20-1	12	TRBJ1-1	-	CSASGLNTEAFF	TGCAGTGCTAGCGGGCTGAACACTGAAGCTTTCTTT
few	TRBV18	13	TRBJ2-5	-	CASSQTVQETQYF	TGTGCCAGCTCCCAGACAGTACAAGAGACCCAGTACTTC
-	TRBV28	15	TRBJ2-5	TRBD1	CASSPLGTGGETQYF	TGTGCCAGCAGTCCCCTCGGGACAGGGGGAGAGACCCAGTACTTC
-	TRBV20-1	13	TRBJ2-4	-	CSATGPSKNIQYF	TGCAGTGCTACGGGACCGTCCAAAAACATTCAGTACTTC
-	TRBV12-3/TRBV12-4	16	TRBJ1-5	TRBD1	CASSLRQGVNNQPQHF	TGTGCCAGCAGTTTACGACAGGGTGTAAACAATCAGCCCCAGCATTTT
few	TRBV7-8	15	TRBJ2-1	TRBD2	CASSLVLAGNTEQFF	TGTGCCAGCAGCTTAGTACTAGCGGGGAACACTGAGCAGTTCTTC
few	TRBV12-3/TRBV12-4	14	TRBJ2-3	-	CASSLSTWADTQYF	TGTGCCAGCAGCCTTTCAACCTGGGCAGATACGCAGTATTTT
once	TRBV28	17	TRBJ1-6	-	CASSFSLGGALDSPLHF	TGTGCCAGCAGTTTTTCCCTTGGTGGGGCTCTTGATTCACCCCTCCACTTT
-	TRBV7-2	15	TRBJ1-1	-	CASSLWRGMGTEAFF	TGTGCCAGCAGCTTATGGCGAGGGATGGGCACTGAAGCTTTCTTT
-	TRBV7-3	15	TRBJ1-6	-	CASSLSVGGSSPLHF	TGTGCCAGCAGCTTATCGGTGGGGGGAAGTTCACCCCTCCACTTT
-	TRBV5-5	18	TRBJ2-5	TRBD2	CASSSGQTGGMPQETQYF	TGTGCCAGCAGCTCCGGGCAGACGGGGGGGATGCCCCAAGAGACCCAGTACTTC
-	TRBV20-1	16	TRBJ1-1	-	CSARGVRGRPNTEAFF	TGCAGTGCTAGAGGGGTCCGGGGTCGCCCCAACACTGAAGCTTTCTTT
-	TRBV12-3/TRBV12-4	13	TRBJ1-2	-	CASTAGNQYGYTF	TGTGCCAGCACCGCTGGGAACCAGTATGGCTACACCTTC
few	TRBV7-3	15	TRBJ1-6	-	CASSLHGRGNSPLHF	TGTGCCAGCAGCTTACACGGCAGGGGTAATTCACCCCTCCACTTT
few	TRBV5-1	15	TRBJ1-1	-	CASSLVMAMNTEAFF	TGCGCCAGCAGCTTGGTTATGGCAATGAACACTGAAGCTTTCTTT
-	TRBV3-1	15	TRBJ1-2	-	CASSQDHSRFYGYTF	TGTGCCAGCAGCCAAGATCACTCCCGTTTCTATGGCTACACCTTC
-	TRBV28	10	TRBJ2-7	-	CASGEHEQYF	TGTGCCAGCGGAGAACACGAGCAGTACTTC
few	TRBV4-3	16	TRBJ1-1	TRBD1	CASSQAFRAGGTEAFF	TGCGCCAGCAGCCAAGCCTTCCGGGCAGGGGGCACTGAAGCTTTCTTT
-	TRBV7-9	14	TRBJ1-1	-	CASSPRAGGAEAFF	TGTGCCAGCAGCCCAAGGGCGGGTGGGGCTGAAGCTTTCTTT
few	TRBV7-2	13	TRBJ1-2	-	CASSLAGRKGYTF	TGTGCCAGCAGCTTAGCGGGTAGAAAAGGCTACACCTTC